Below are 7 T cell receptor beta chains sequenced from a single sample in a study of blood T cells in healthy people across ages. For the second PCR, which ran for about 6 to 11 cycles, a sample-barcoded 5' primer and a J-beta primer mix were used. TCRdb analysed the 5' RACE reads with MiXCR anew, one entry per CDR3 protein. The repertoire includes 700,000 or so distinct CDR3 sequences, roughly 41% of them detected once, and around 30% sits in the top ten. The specimen was blood. The receptors come from an elderly man in good health.

This clonotype was observed at least ten times. The genes are TRBV9 and TRBJ2-7, with 9 nucleotides matching TRBD1. CDR1 SGDLS and CDR2 YYNGEE come from the germline V gene. V lost 4 bases to trimming and J lost 7 bases; unmatched junction nucleotides: 15. This CDR3 spans 16 amino acids. The CDR3 is CASSFQPPGQGGEQYF. The CDR3 DNA follows: TGTGCCAGCAGCTTCCAGCCCCCGGGACAGGGAGGTGAGCAGTACTTC.

The gene calls are TRBV5-4 and TRBJ2-1, with 11 bases matching TRBD2. V dropped 2 bases and J dropped 1; count of bases not matched to a gene: 8. Germline CDR1 SGHNT, CDR2 YYREEE (reference sequence). CDR3 length: 18 amino acids. The CDR3 DNA reads as TGTGCCAGCAGCTTAGGGACTAGCGGACGACGGTCCTACAATGAGCAGTTCTTC. It translates to CASSLGTSGRRSYNEQFF.

V is TRBV6-2 or TRBV6-3 and J is TRBJ2-3, with D maybe TRBD2 (6 bases). The ends were cut back, 7 bases at V and 1 base at J, with 12 bases in the middle. The CDR3 spans 14 residues. Germline values: CDR1 MNHEY, CDR2 SVGEGT. In nucleotides, the CDR3 is TGTGCCAGCAAGATTGCGGGACGCACAGATACGCAGTATTTT. Its protein is CASKIAGRTDTQYF.

This chain links TRBV3-1 with TRBJ2-7; D is unresolved. This CDR3 spans 16 amino acids. The V gene lost 1 base and the J gene lost 2 bases, with 15 bases spanning the gap. CDR1 is LGHDT, CDR2 YNNKEL, per germline (reference sequence). CDR3 in DNA: TGTGCCAGCAGCCAAGGTTCCGTACGGGTAGCCTACGAGCAGTACTTC. The encoded protein is CASSQGSVRVAYEQYF.

This chain connects TRBV6-2 or TRBV6-3 to TRBJ1-1; 10 nucleotides agree with TRBD1. Germline V CDR1 and CDR2: MNHEY, SVGEGT. Losses at the gene ends were 1 base for V and 4 bases for J; bases not matched to a gene: 9. CDR3 length equals 17 residues. The CDR3 is CASSYLTGQGVFTEAFF. CDR3 nucleotides: TGTGCCAGCAGTTACTTGACAGGACAGGGGGTCTTCACTGAAGCTTTCTTT.

This clonotype was detected only a few times. The genes are TRBV9 and TRBJ2-3; TRBD2 matches at 9 bases. The CDR3 runs 15 residues. Trimming cost V 4 bases and J 4 bases; bases outside gene matches: 7. Germline CDR1 is SGDLS and CDR2 is YYNGEE. For the CDR3, the DNA is TGTGCCAGCAGCTCGAGCGGGGGGATCTCAGATACGCAGTATTTT. Protein product: CASSSSGGISDTQYF.

This clonotype came up once. This chain uses TRBV27 with TRBJ2-3; D not resolved. The V gene lost 5 bases and the J gene lost 1 base, with 13 bases spanning the gap. Per the germline V gene, CDR1 is MNHEY and CDR2 is SMNVEV (reference sequence). The CDR3 runs 15 residues. DNA for the CDR3: TGTGCCAGCAGTAGATTCTGGCAGGGCACAGATACGCAGTATTTT. Its translation is CASSRFWQGTDTQYF.